The 5 T cell receptor beta chains below were found in one sample sequenced in a study of T cells after yellow fever vaccination. TCRdb reanalysed the 5' RACE reads using MiXCR and keeps one entry per CDR3 protein. Of about 220,000 distinct CDR3 sequences listed, 2.5% to 3.5% are singletons. Specimen: CD4+ T cells sorted from PBMCs, collected 10 days after the yellow fever booster vaccination. Receptors originate from a man aged 18 to 30 who received the YFV17D yellow fever vaccine.

In this sample, this clonotype turned up many times. The chain carries TRBV12-3 or TRBV12-4 and TRBJ2-7; no clear D gene. Trimming took 4 bases from V and 7 from J, leaving 14 bases between them. The CDR3 is made up of 13 amino acids. This CDR3 reads CASSSRPPGEQYF. Here the CDR3 DNA reads TGTGCCAGCAGTTCCAGGCCGCCTGGAGAGCAGTACTTC.

This clonotype turned up a few times. The chain combines TRBV5-1 with TRBJ2-5, with 8 bases lining up with TRBD1. V lost 6 bases to trimming and J lost 5 bases; unmatched junction nucleotides: 6. The CDR3 spans 13 residues. Germline loops: CDR1 SGHRS, CDR2 YFSETQ. The CDR3 loop reads CASNRDRLETQYF. CDR3 DNA: TGCGCCAGCAACCGGGACAGGTTGGAGACCCAGTACTTC. Together with reference TRBV5-1 and TRBJ2-5, the CDR3 gives the full variable domain: KAGVTQTPRYLIKTRGQQVTLSCSPISGHRSVSWYQQTPGQGLQFLFEYFSETQRNKGNFPGRFSGRQFSNSRSEMNVSTLELGDSALYLCASNRDRLETQYFGPGTRLLVL.

Ten or more counts support this clonotype. The chain couples TRBV2 to TRBJ2-3; 7 bases align to TRBD2. Germline trimming cut 5 bases from V and 6 bases from J; bases unmatched to any gene: 5. CDR1 SNHLY and CDR2 FYNNEI come from the germline V gene. The length of the CDR3 is 13 residues. The CDR3 loop is CASSPTSRDTQYF. The CDR3 DNA reads as TGTGCCAGCAGTCCGACTAGCAGGGATACGCAGTATTTT.

The chain uses TRBV15 and TRBJ2-7, with 7 bases identical to TRBD1. This CDR3 contains 17 residues. Per germline, CDR1 LNHNV and CDR2 YYDKDF (reference sequence). With 2 bases clipped from V and 3 bases from J, the junction kept 13 bases outside the gene matches. The CDR3 is CATSRSFLNRGSYEQYF. The DNA of the CDR3 is TGTGCCACCAGCAGATCCTTTCTCAACAGGGGAAGCTACGAGCAGTACTTC.

This clonotype has only a few counts. The J gene is TRBJ2-3, the V gene TRBV5-5, with D perhaps TRBD2 (6 bases). This CDR3 has 15 residues. Germline values: CDR1 SGHKS, CDR2 YYEKEE (reference sequence). Trimming stripped 4 bases from V and 6 bases from J, with 18 bases between. As DNA, the CDR3 is TGTGCCAGCAGCCGGGGGTTTATCATGTCGGATACGCAGTATTTT. As protein: CASSRGFIMSDTQYF.